This T cell receptor beta chain originates from a study of T cells in Graves' hyperthyroidism and ophthalmopathy. Study-wide points: The authors' 13 V-J model separated ophthalmopathy from stable hyperthyroidism.

This clonotype was recorded at least ten times. Antigen: not known. The CDR3 loop spans 15 amino acids. Deletions cut 5 bases from V and 5 bases from J, with 13 bases between. CDR1 and CDR2 (germline): MNHNS, SASEGT. Uncontrolled infection, other autoimmune disease, pregnancy or lactation disqualified patients from enrolment. Diagnostic decisions used clinical symptoms, serum thyroxine and TRAb, thyroid ultrasound and orbital computed tomography. The source material, RNA transcripts, was used to amplify TCR beta CDR3 regions. First-round RT-PCR of the TCR CDR3 relied on the HTBI primer set. TCRdb re-called the multiplex PCR reads with MiXCR, one entry per CDR3 protein. The repertoire includes 450,000 to 700,000 distinct CDR3 sequences, just over 45% of them detected once, and 15% to 20% sits in the top ten.

V is TRBV6-1 and J is TRBJ1-6; the D is unclear. This TCR derives from an adult woman with Graves' disease, either hyperthyroidism or ophthalmopathy (not recorded which). The specimen was peripheral blood or thyroid tissue (not recorded which). This CDR3 reads CASSNMWPDNSPLHF. CDR3 nucleotides: TGTGCCAGCAGTAACATGTGGCCTGATAATTCACCCCTCCACTTT.